These 31 T cell receptor beta chains share one sample of origin, sequenced in a study of cytomegalovirus exposure and HLA in healthy donors. PCR primers comprised 60 Vbeta and 13 Jbeta primers. Profiling relied on immunoSEQ multiplex PCR, and the TCRdb table lists in-frame clones only, not all of them. The profile covers 130,000 to 150,000 clones, with 75% to 80% appearing a single time and less than 2% taken by the ten largest. The material sequenced was PBMCs. These receptors all stem from a woman aged 25 to 45 in good health and CMV-seronegative.

This chain connects TRBV2 to TRBJ1-2; D uncertain. CDR3 length equals 13 residues. Germline lookup yields CDR1 SNHLY and CDR2 FYNNEI. The V and J ends lost 6 bases and 4 bases respectively, with 12 bases between them. CDR3 DNA: TGTGCCAGCAGCGGAGACGGATCCTATGGCTACACCTTC. This sequence encodes CASSGDGSYGYTF.

V and J are TRBV4-3 and TRBJ1-4; the match to TRBD1 covers 9 bases. Germline V CDR1 and CDR2: LGHNA, YSLEER. Trimming removed 0 bases from V and 8 bases from J; junction bases left unmatched: 7. The CDR3 has 16 residues. The CDR3 region has the DNA TGCGCCAGCAGCCAAGAGGGAGGACAGGGGTACGAAAAACTGTTTTTT. Protein sequence: CASSQEGGQGYEKLFF.

The J gene is TRBJ1-5, the V gene TRBV19, with 7 bases identical to TRBD1. The germline V gene has CDR1 LNHDA and CDR2 SQIVND (reference sequence). The junction had 12 bases not matched to a gene; V was cut back by 4 bases and J by 0 bases. The length of the CDR3 is 18 residues. This CDR3 reads CASSTAPPGQYSNQPQHF. DNA for the CDR3: TGTGCCAGTAGTACGGCCCCCCCGGGACAGTATAGCAATCAGCCCCAGCATTTT. The whole variable domain, filled in from reference TRBV19 and TRBJ1-5, reads DGGITQSPKYLFRKEGQNVTLSCEQNLNHDAMYWYRQDPGQGLRLIYYSQIVNDFQKGDIAEGYSVSREKKESFPLTVTSAQKNPTAFYLCASSTAPPGQYSNQPQHFGDGTRLSIL.

The chain joins TRBV7-3 to TRBJ2-1, with D uncertain. Trimming pared 1 base from V and 3 bases from J, leaving 4 bases between. Germline loops: CDR1 SGHTA, CDR2 FQGTGA. The CDR3 contains 13 residues. CDR3 amino acids: CASSLSDYNEQFF. DNA for the CDR3: TGTGCCAGCAGCTTAAGCGACTACAATGAGCAGTTCTTC.

J is TRBJ1-5 and V is TRBV9; D possibly corresponds to TRBD1 (5 bases). V was cut by 5 bases and J by 7 bases, with 16 bases left in between. The CDR3 consists of 14 residues. In germline, CDR1 is SGDLS, CDR2 YYNGEE. The CDR3 region has the DNA TGTGCCAGCAGATCCGTGGGGGAGGAGCAGCCCCAGCATTTT. Translating gives CASRSVGEEQPQHF.

The rearrangement uses TRBV27 and TRBJ1-2; no firm D call. The CDR3 has 15 amino acids. CDR1 MNHEY and CDR2 SMNVEV come from the germline V gene (reference sequence). Trimming cost V 6 bases and J 4 bases, with 18 bases left between them. The CDR3 loop reads CASSSGAWAGYGYTF. CDR3 in DNA: TGTGCCAGCAGCTCTGGCGCTTGGGCGGGCTATGGCTACACCTTC.

For the CDR3, the DNA is TGTGCCAGCAGGGATTTAGGGGAATGGGCGGGCTACACCTTC. Translated, it gives CASRDLGEWAGYTF. This rearrangement joins TRBV7-9 to TRBJ1-2, with D possibly TRBD1 on 5 matching bases. CDR1 and CDR2 from the germline V gene are SEHNR and FQNEAQ (reference sequence). The CDR3 is made up of 14 amino acids. Trimming took off 6 bases at V and 8 bases at J, with 19 bases between the two ends.

The rearrangement links TRBV7-2 to TRBJ2-3; possible D gene TRBD1, 5 bases. Germline V CDR1 and CDR2: SGHTA, FQGNSA. There are 16 residues in the CDR3. The V end lost 1 base, the J end lost 0 bases, and 11 bases lay between the germline ends. The CDR3 DNA follows: TGTGCCAGCAGCTTAGGCTGGGGCTTTAGCACAGATACGCAGTATTTT. Protein: CASSLGWGFSTDTQYF.

This clone was detected only once. The chain is built from TRBV5-4 and TRBJ2-7; D may be TRBD1 (6 bases). The CDR3 is 14 residues long. V dropped 3 bases and J dropped 0 bases, with 10 bases sitting between them. Germline loops: CDR1 SGHNT, CDR2 YYREEE (reference sequence). The CDR3 DNA reads as TGTGCCAGCAGCTCCGGGACAAACTCCTACGAGCAGTACTTC. Protein: CASSSGTNSYEQYF.

This chain connects TRBV27 to TRBJ1-3; tentative D call: TRBD1 (5 bases). The V end lost 5 bases, the J end lost 4 bases, and 12 bases lay between the germline ends. Germline CDR1 is MNHEY and CDR2 is SMNVEV (reference sequence). CDR3 length: 14 residues. The CDR3 loop is CASSLGGGGNTIYF. The CDR3 region has the DNA TGTGCCAGCAGTCTCGGGGGGGGAGGAAACACCATATATTTT.

V gene TRBV6-6 combines with J gene TRBJ2-2; possible D gene TRBD2, 5 bases. Germline values: CDR1 MNHNY, CDR2 SVGAGI (reference sequence). V lost 5 bases and J 1 base, leaving 11 bases between the germline ends. The CDR3 is made up of 15 amino acids. In DNA, the CDR3 is TGTGCCAGCAGTACCCGGAGGAGGAACACCGGGGAGCTGTTTTTT. It is translated as CASSTRRRNTGELFF.

The V and J genes are TRBV5-3 and TRBJ1-6; TRBD1 agrees at 8 bases. TRBV5-3 is filed as an ORF, its function uncertain. V dropped 7 bases and J dropped 9; count of bases not matched to a gene: 6. This CDR3 spans 13 amino acids. This CDR3 is CARARTGRSPLHF. In DNA form, the CDR3 reads TGTGCCAGAGCCCGGACAGGGCGTTCACCCCTCCACTTT.

The chain couples TRBV2 to TRBJ1-3; D is ambiguous. The CDR3 consists of 13 residues. The V and J ends lost 4 bases and 8 bases respectively, with 12 bases between them. Germline V gene data show CDR1 as SNHLY and CDR2 as FYNNEI. CDR3 DNA: TGTGCCAGCAGTGTGAACAGACCCGACACCATATATTTT. Its translation is CASSVNRPDTIYF.

The count of this clone is one. This chain connects TRBV7-6 to TRBJ2-2; 8 bases match TRBD1. Germline loops: CDR1 SGHVS, CDR2 FNYEAQ. The CDR3 length is 15 residues. V was clipped by 5 bases and J by 4 bases; unmatched bases: 6. Here the CDR3 reads CASSTRTGGTGELFF. CDR3 nucleotides: TGTGCCAGCAGCACCCGAACAGGGGGCACCGGGGAGCTGTTTTTT.

V gene TRBV7-3 combines with J gene TRBJ2-2, with D maybe TRBD1 (6 bases). CDR1 SGHTA and CDR2 FQGTGA come from the germline V gene. The CDR3 is made up of 18 amino acids. The ends were cut back, 1 base at V and 4 bases at J, with 19 bases in the middle. The CDR3 coding sequence is TGTGCCAGCAGCTTAAACGGGGCAGGGGCCGGACCCACCGGGGAGCTGTTTTTT. Amino acids: CASSLNGAGAGPTGELFF. The variable domain in full, with the rest retrieved from reference TRBV7-3 and TRBJ2-2, is GAGVSQTPSNKVTEKGKYVELRCDPISGHTALYWYRQSLGQGPEFLIYFQGTGAADDSGLPNDRFFAVRPEGSVSTLKIQRTERGDSAVYLCASSLNGAGAGPTGELFFGEGSRLTVL.

The chain carries TRBV7-2 and TRBJ1-1; no reliable D call. CDR1 and CDR2 (germline): SGHTA, FQGNSA. This CDR3 spans 14 amino acids. Trimming took off 5 bases at V and 2 bases at J, with 12 bases between the two ends. The CDR3 DNA is TGTGCCAGCAGCCTCGACACCTATAACACTGAAGCTTTCTTT. The encoded protein is CASSLDTYNTEAFF.

The chain uses TRBV5-1 and TRBJ1-4, with a weak D call TRBD1 (6 bases). Per germline, CDR1 SGHRS and CDR2 YFSETQ. V shed 5 bases and J shed 6 bases, with 11 bases lying between them. This CDR3 spans 13 amino acids. As DNA, the CDR3 is TGCGCCAGCAGTCCAGGGGTTGATGAAAAACTGTTTTTT. The encoded protein is CASSPGVDEKLFF.

In its sample, this clone was seen a few times. The V gene is TRBV25-1, the J gene TRBJ1-1; D may be TRBD1 (5 bases). Germline lookup yields CDR1 MGHDK and CDR2 SYGVNS. V was pared by 3 bases and J by 8 bases, with 10 bases between. The CDR3 has 12 residues. The CDR3 DNA sequence: TGTGCCAGCAGTGAGAGACCAGGGGAAGCTTTCTTT. Protein sequence: CASSERPGEAFF.

V is TRBV5-1 and J is TRBJ1-1; D perhaps matches TRBD1 (5 bases). From germline, CDR1 is SGHRS and CDR2 YFSETQ. This CDR3 has 14 amino acids. With 3 bases removed from V and 4 bases from J, the gap between germline ends came to 13 bases. In DNA form, the CDR3 reads TGCGCCAGCAGCTCCTCGGGGGGGGGCACTGAAGCTTTCTTT. Encoded protein: CASSSSGGGTEAFF.

The gene calls are TRBV7-2 and TRBJ1-2, with a possible D match to TRBD1 (6 bases). The CDR3 spans 15 residues. CDR1 is SGHTA, CDR2 FQGNSA, per germline. V lost 4 bases to trimming and J lost 0 bases, with 12 bases between them. The CDR3 bases are TGTGCCAGCAGCTCCGGGACACGACCTAACTATGGCTACACCTTC. Protein product: CASSSGTRPNYGYTF.

The chain couples TRBV29-1 to TRBJ2-3; D gene uncertain. Between the trimmed V and J ends, which lost 4 bases and 5 bases, there was a span of 7 bases. CDR3 size: 11 residues. In germline, CDR1 is SQVTM, CDR2 ANQGSEA. The CDR3: CSVGRQDTQYF. The DNA for the CDR3 is TGCAGCGTTGGACGACAAGATACGCAGTATTTT.

The table lists this clone with a count of one. V is TRBV6-5 and J is TRBJ2-7, with D uncertain. CDR3 length: 11 residues. Trimming stripped 5 bases from V and 3 bases from J, with 5 bases between. Germline assignment: CDR1 MNHEY and CDR2 SVGAGI. Here the CDR3 reads CASSNNYEQYF. CDR3 sequence (DNA): TGTGCCAGCAGTAACAACTACGAGCAGTACTTC.

The V gene is TRBV5-1, the J gene TRBJ1-4, with D perhaps TRBD1 (6 bases). The V end lost 7 bases, the J end lost 4 bases, and 11 bases lay between the germline ends. The germline V gene has CDR1 SGHRS and CDR2 YFSETQ. The CDR3 is 13 amino acids. CDR3 amino acids: CASSTGLNEKLFF. The CDR3 coding sequence is TGCGCCAGCTCTACAGGGCTTAATGAAAAACTGTTTTTT.

The rearrangement uses TRBV11-3 and TRBJ2-7; maybe TRBD1 (5 bases). The CDR3 totals 13 residues. In germline, CDR1 is SGHNT, CDR2 YENEEA. V was trimmed by 2 bases and J by 1 base, leaving 6 bases between them. In nucleotides, the CDR3 is TGTGCCAGCAGCTTACCAGGGTCCTACGAGCAGTACTTC. As protein: CASSLPGSYEQYF.

This clone was counted only a few times. The chain has TRBV9 and TRBJ2-2; a possible D gene is TRBD1 (6 bases). Germline CDR1 and CDR2: SGDLS and YYNGEE. The CDR3 spans 14 residues. Trimming removed 4 bases at V and 5 bases at J, with 12 bases between. The CDR3, as DNA: TGTGCCAGCAGCACCCGGACAGTGACCGGGGAGCTGTTTTTT. Residues: CASSTRTVTGELFF.

This clone has a single count. V usage is TRBV7-2 and J usage is TRBJ2-2, with 11 bases lining up with TRBD2. From germline, CDR1 is SGHTA and CDR2 FQGNSA. Unmatched junction bases numbered 6, after V lost 5 bases and J lost 4 bases. The CDR3 spans 16 residues. CDR3 nucleotide sequence: TGTGCCAGCAGCCATAGCGGGGGGGCCGTCACCGGGGAGCTGTTTTTT. Translating gives CASSHSGGAVTGELFF. Full variable domain (remainder filled in from reference TRBV7-2 and TRBJ2-2): GAGVSQSPSNKVTEKGKDVELRCDPISGHTALYWYRQSLGQGLEFLIYFQGNSAPDKSGLPSDRFSAERTGGSVSTLTIQRTQQEDSAVYLCASSHSGGAVTGELFFGEGSRLTVL.

J is TRBJ1-3 and V is TRBV6-1, with TRBD1 matching over 10 bases. This CDR3 comprises 17 residues. The V gene end was trimmed by 0 bases and the J gene end by 4 bases; junction bases not matched to a gene: 6. Germline lookup yields CDR1 MNHNS and CDR2 SASEGT. CDR3 bases: TGTGCCAGCAGTGAAGCGACAGGGGGCGCGGGGGGAAACACCATATATTTT. This sequence encodes CASSEATGGAGGNTIYF.

This chain's CDR3 is CASSPRGGSDTEAFF. CDR3 DNA sequence: TGTGCCAGCTCACCCCGGGGGGGGAGTGACACTGAAGCTTTCTTT. The rearrangement uses TRBV18 and TRBJ1-1; perhaps TRBD1 as D (5 bases). The CDR3 covers 15 residues. CDR1 and CDR2 (germline): KGHSH, LQKENI. Trimming removed 3 bases from V and 3 bases from J, with 14 bases in between.

The chain joins TRBV27 to TRBJ1-2; 8 bases agree with TRBD1. Losses at the gene ends were 6 bases for V and 8 bases for J; bases not matched to a gene: 20. The CDR3 length is 17 residues. The germline CDR1 and CDR2 sequences are MNHEY and SMNVEV (reference sequence). CDR3 region: CASSPTGSGGSPKGYTF. The CDR3 coding sequence is TGTGCCAGCAGCCCAACCGGGTCAGGGGGCTCACCGAAGGGCTACACCTTC.

This chain connects TRBV5-6 to TRBJ2-4, with 8 bases fitting TRBD1. Per germline, CDR1 SGHDT and CDR2 YYEEEE. The CDR3 covers 15 residues. With V trimmed by 3 bases and J by 3 bases, 5 bases remained unmatched. The CDR3 spells CASSWIQGDKNIQYF. The DNA for the CDR3 is TGTGCCAGCAGCTGGATACAGGGGGACAAAAACATTCAGTACTTC.

This CDR3 is CASTLREGSPLHF. CDR3 coding DNA: TGTGCCAGCACCTTAAGAGAGGGTTCACCCCTCCACTTT. The V call is TRBV6-5, the J call TRBJ1-6; D ambiguous. CDR3 length equals 13 residues. V was clipped by 7 bases and J by 9 bases, with 13 bases between them. Looked up from germline, CDR1 is MNHEY and CDR2 is SVGAGI.